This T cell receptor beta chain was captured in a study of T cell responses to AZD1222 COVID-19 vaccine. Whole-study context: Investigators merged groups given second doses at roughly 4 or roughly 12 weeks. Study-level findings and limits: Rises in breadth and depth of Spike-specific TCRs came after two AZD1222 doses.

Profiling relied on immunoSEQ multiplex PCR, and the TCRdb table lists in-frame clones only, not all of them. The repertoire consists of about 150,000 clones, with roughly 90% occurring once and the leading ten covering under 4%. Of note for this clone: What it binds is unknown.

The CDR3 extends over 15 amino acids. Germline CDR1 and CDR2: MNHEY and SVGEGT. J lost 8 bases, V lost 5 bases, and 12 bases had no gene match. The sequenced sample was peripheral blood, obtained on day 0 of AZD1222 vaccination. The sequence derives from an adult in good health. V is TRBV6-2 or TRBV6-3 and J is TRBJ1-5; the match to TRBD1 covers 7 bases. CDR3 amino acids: CASSDPGQPIEPQHF. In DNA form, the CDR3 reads TGTGCCAGCAGTGACCCGGGACAGCCCATAGAGCCCCAGCATTTT.